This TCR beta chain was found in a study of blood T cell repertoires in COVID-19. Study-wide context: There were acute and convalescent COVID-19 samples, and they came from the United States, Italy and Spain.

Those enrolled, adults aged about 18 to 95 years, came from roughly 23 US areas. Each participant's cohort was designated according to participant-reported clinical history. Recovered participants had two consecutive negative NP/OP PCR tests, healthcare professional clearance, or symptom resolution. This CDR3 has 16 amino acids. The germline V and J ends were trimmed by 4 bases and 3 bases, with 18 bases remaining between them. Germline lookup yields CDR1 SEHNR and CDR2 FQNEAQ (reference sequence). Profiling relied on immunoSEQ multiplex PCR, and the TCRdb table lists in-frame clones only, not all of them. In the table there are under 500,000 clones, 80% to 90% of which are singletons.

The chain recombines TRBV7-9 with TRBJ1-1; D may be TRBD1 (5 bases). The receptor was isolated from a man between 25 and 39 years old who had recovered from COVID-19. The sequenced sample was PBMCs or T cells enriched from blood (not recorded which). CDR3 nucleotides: TGTGCCAGCAGCTCATCCCTCGGGGGGGTCTACACTGAAGCTTTCTTT. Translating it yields CASSSSLGGVYTEAFF.